The rows below give T cell receptor beta chains drawn from one sample of a study of blood T cell repertoires in COVID-19. Profiling relied on immunoSEQ multiplex PCR, and the TCRdb table lists in-frame clones only, not all of them. Of about 44,000 clones listed, less than 85% were seen once; the top ten hold roughly 4.6%. The sequencing sample was made of peripheral blood. Receptors were obtained from a woman aged 70-85 years with acute or convalescent COVID-19. The CDR3 runs from the conserved cysteine through the conserved F or W. The order of the fields is V gene, D gene, CDR3 length, J gene, clone size, CDR3 DNA, CDR3 protein. A D gene is named only where the DNA matches it firmly. Expanded clones get a size class; other rows say once, few or many, or leave the size out.

>TRBV5-6|.|13|TRBJ2-5|.
TGTGCCAGCAGCTTGGGACAGCAAGAGGCCCAGTACTTC
CASSLGQQEAQYF
>TRBV18|TRBD2|15|TRBJ2-7|.
TGTGCCAGCTCACGACCGGGACTAGCGGGGTACGAGCAGTACTTC
CASSRPGLAGYEQYF
>TRBV3-1/TRBV3-2|TRBD1|16|TRBJ1-5|once
TGTGCCAGCAGCCCGACAGGGGGTGCTAGCAATCAGCCCCAGCATTTT
CASSPTGGASNQPQHF
>TRBV27|TRBD2|15|TRBJ2-1|once
TGTGCCAGCAGTTTACCCGGGACTAAACGGAGTGAGCAGTTCTTC
CASSLPGTKRSEQFF
>TRBV28|.|14|TRBJ2-3|.
TGTGCCAGTAGCCCCAGCGGGAGCACAGATACGCAGTATTTT
CASSPSGSTDTQYF
>TRBV9|.|15|TRBJ2-1|.
TGTGCCAGCAGCGTAGGAGGAGACAGCCCCAATGAGCAGTTCTTC
CASSVGGDSPNEQFF
>TRBV3-1/TRBV3-2|.|14|TRBJ1-2|once
TGTGCCAGCAGCCAAGCGAGCAAAAACTATGGCTACACCTTC
CASSQASKNYGYTF
>TRBV28|TRBD1|14|TRBJ1-2|once
TGTGCCAGCAGCTACCGGGACAGGGTGGTTGGCTACACCTTC
CASSYRDRVVGYTF
>TRBV7-8|TRBD2|16|TRBJ2-2|.
TGTGCCAGCAGCCAAGCGACTAGCCTGGGGACCGGGGAGCTGTTTTTT
CASSQATSLGTGELFF
>TRBV6-6|.|13|TRBJ2-7|.
TGTGCCAGCAGTTACACGGACAGCTACGAGCAGTACTTC
CASSYTDSYEQYF
>TRBV10-2|.|18|TRBJ1-5|.
TGCGCCAGCAGTAACCGCGCGGCCGGGGAGGGAGGCAATCAGCCCCAGCATTTT
CASSNRAAGEGGNQPQHF
>TRBV6-5|TRBD2|14|TRBJ2-7|.
TGTGCCAGCAGGTTTAGCGGGAGAGCCTACGAGCAGTACTTC
CASRFSGRAYEQYF
>TRBV30|.|16|TRBJ1-2|.
TGTGCCTGGATCCCCCGGGATCAAAGGAGGGTCTATGGCTACACCTTC
CAWIPRDQRRVYGYTF
>TRBV7-9|.|15|TRBJ1-2|.
TGTGCCAGCAGCACCCAAACAGGGCCTAACTATGGCTACACCTTC
CASSTQTGPNYGYTF
>TRBV28|.|15|TRBJ2-2|.
TGTGCCAGCAGTCCTCCTAGCGTTAACACCGGGGAGCTGTTTTTT
CASSPPSVNTGELFF
>TRBV18|.|15|TRBJ1-1|.
TGTGCCAGCTCTTCCGATTTCGGGGGGAACACTGAAGCTTTCTTT
CASSSDFGGNTEAFF
>TRBV7-6|.|14|TRBJ2-3|once
TGTGCCAGCAGCGTGGACAGCCCCACAGATACGCAGTATTTT
CASSVDSPTDTQYF
>TRBV5-1|TRBD1|14|TRBJ1-1|.
TGCGCCAGCAGCTCTCTGACAGGGCCCACTGAAGCTTTCTTT
CASSSLTGPTEAFF
>TRBV7-2|.|13|TRBJ1-1|.
TGTGCCAGCAGCTTATCCAGGAACACTGAAGCTTTCTTT
CASSLSRNTEAFF
>TRBV18|.|15|TRBJ2-7|.
TGTGCCAGCTCACCCCGGGGGGCGGTTGCCCACGAGCAGTACTTC
CASSPRGAVAHEQYF
>TRBV30|.|13|TRBJ1-4|medium-sized
TGTGCCTGGAGTGGGCAGGGTCGTGAAAAACTGTTTTTT
CAWSGQGREKLFF
>TRBV2|TRBD2|18|TRBJ2-5|.
TGTGCCAGCAGTCTGATTAGGACTAGCGGGAGGGAAGGGGAGACCCAGTACTTC
CASSLIRTSGREGETQYF
>TRBV28|.|15|TRBJ2-1|.
TGTGCCAGCAGAAATAGCGGAGTCCTCTACAATGAGCAGTTCTTC
CASRNSGVLYNEQFF
>TRBV6-1|.|14|TRBJ2-7|few
TGTGCCAGCAGTGAAAGGAGCGGGCCCTACGAGCAGTACTTC
CASSERSGPYEQYF
>TRBV5-1|TRBD1|15|TRBJ2-2|.
TGCGCCAGCAGCTTGACAGGGGGCGTCACCGGGGAGCTGTTTTTT
CASSLTGGVTGELFF
>TRBV5-1|.|16|TRBJ1-2|.
TGCGCCAGCACCGTCGATTCGGGGGGAGTTAACTATGGCTACACCTTC
CASTVDSGGVNYGYTF
>TRBV5-4|.|14|TRBJ2-3|.
TGTGCCAGCAGCATGCCGAGGAACACAGATACGCAGTATTTT
CASSMPRNTDTQYF
>TRBV11-3|TRBD2|17|TRBJ2-6|.
TGTGCCAGCAGCTTAGCGGGAGGGTTCGGAGGGGCCAACGTCCTGACTTTC
CASSLAGGFGGANVLTF
>TRBV9|TRBD1|13|TRBJ1-1|.
TGTGCCAGCAGCGTAGGGGACAGGAGTGAAGCTTTCTTT
CASSVGDRSEAFF
>TRBV7-9|.|16|TRBJ2-1|.
TGTGCCAGCACCAAAGTGGGGACTCCGAGGAGGAATGAGCAGTTCTTC
CASTKVGTPRRNEQFF
>TRBV27|TRBD2|13|TRBJ2-1|once
TGTGCCAGCAGTTACCGACTAGCTATTGAGCAGTTCTTC
CASSYRLAIEQFF
>TRBV11-2|TRBD2|16|TRBJ2-7|.
TGTGCCAGCAGCTTTCGACTAGCGGAGTTCACCTACGAGCAGTACTTC
CASSFRLAEFTYEQYF
>TRBV7-8|.|14|TRBJ2-7|.
TGTGCCAGCAGCTTTATCGGGAATCAGTACGAGCAGTACTTC
CASSFIGNQYEQYF